A selection of T cell receptor beta chains follows, all from one sample in a study of blood T cells in healthy people across ages. TCRdb called the 5' RACE reads again in MiXCR, with one record for every CDR3 protein. The repertoire holds 1.5 million to 2 million distinct CDR3 sequences, with about 28% as singletons. The sequencing input was blood. These receptors were obtained from a woman younger than 45 in good health. Each CDR3 is given with its conserved first and last residue. The D gene is left open where the match is weak. Clone sizes are given selectively: once, few, many, or a class where the clone is expanded.

V	size	D	J	DNA	CDR3
TRBV7-8	few	TRBD2	TRBJ2-1	TGTGCCAGCAGCTTAGCGGGACTAGCGGGAGGTCCTTCCTACAATGAGCAGTTCTTC	CASSLAGLAGGPSYNEQFF
TRBV20-1	few	.	TRBJ2-7	TGCAGTGCTAACGCACGTGGGCGGGATAACTCCTACGAGCAGTACTTC	CSANARGRDNSYEQYF
TRBV20-1	few	TRBD2	TRBJ2-3	TGCAGTGCGGACTTCCCCCGGGGAGCGGGGGAGACAGATACGCAGTATTTT	CSADFPRGAGETDTQYF
TRBV9	few	.	TRBJ2-1	TGTGCCAGCAGCGTAGGTAGGGGGGGCCTGAGGAATGAGCAGTTCTTC	CASSVGRGGLRNEQFF
TRBV7-7	.	.	TRBJ2-3	TGTGCCAGCAGCTTAGGAGAATCTAGCACAGATACGCAGTATTTT	CASSLGESSTDTQYF
TRBV6-2/TRBV6-3	.	.	TRBJ1-4	TGTGCCAGCAGGTACTTACAGAAGAATGAAAAACTGTTTTTT	CASRYLQKNEKLFF
TRBV7-9	.	.	TRBJ1-1	TGTGCCAGCAGCTTAGGTCTAGGGCAGATGAACACTGAAGCTTTCTTT	CASSLGLGQMNTEAFF
TRBV6-1	few	TRBD1	TRBJ2-6	TGTGCCAGCACCACCGGGACAGGGGGCGCCGGGGCCAACGTCCTGACTTTC	CASTTGTGGAGANVLTF
TRBV18	.	.	TRBJ2-1	TGTGCCAGCTCACCACCGGCGGCAGGGCAAGACAATGAGCAGTTCTTC	CASSPPAAGQDNEQFF
TRBV7-2	.	TRBD2	TRBJ2-3	TGTGCCAGCAGCTTACGGAGTGGACTAGCGGGAAACCAAAATACGCAGTATTTT	CASSLRSGLAGNQNTQYF
TRBV15	few	TRBD1	TRBJ2-3	TGTGCCACAGGGGACAGGCCCACAGATACGCAGTATTTT	CATGDRPTDTQYF
TRBV18	.	.	TRBJ1-4	TGTGCCAGCTCACCACGGGCACAGGGTAATGAAAAACTGTTTTTT	CASSPRAQGNEKLFF
TRBV20-1	.	.	TRBJ2-7	TGCAGTGCTAGGACCGGGACACGGCCCTACGAGCAGTACTTC	CSARTGTRPYEQYF
TRBV12-3/TRBV12-4	.	TRBD2	TRBJ2-4	TGTGCCAGCAGTTCCTACGTGACTAGCGGGAAAAACATTCAGTACTTC	CASSSYVTSGKNIQYF
TRBV28	.	TRBD2	TRBJ2-3	TGTGCCAGCAGTATCTCGGGACTAGCGGGGGGACGACACACAGATACGCAGTATTTT	CASSISGLAGGRHTDTQYF
TRBV5-5	.	TRBD1	TRBJ1-2	TGTGCCAGCAGCTTGAAGGGGACAGGGAGGGCTAACTATGGCTACACCTTC	CASSLKGTGRANYGYTF
TRBV6-6	.	.	TRBJ2-1	TGTGCCAGCGGGGTGGGGGGAAATAAGAATGAACAGTTCTTC	CASGVGGNKNEQFF
TRBV5-6	many	.	TRBJ2-7	TGTGCCAGCAGCTTGGCCATCTACGAGCAGTACTTC	CASSLAIYEQYF
TRBV5-1	few	.	TRBJ2-7	TGCGCCAGCAGCTTGGCCGAGGCACTAGCCTACGAGCAGTACTTC	CASSLAEALAYEQYF
TRBV29-1	few	.	TRBJ1-1	TGCAGCGTCCGCAAGGGCCCCGGAGGAACTGAAGCTTTCTTT	CSVRKGPGGTEAFF
TRBV6-6	many	.	TRBJ2-7	TGTGCCAGCAAGAGTGAACACCTGGGCGAGCAGTACTTC	CASKSEHLGEQYF
TRBV10-3	.	.	TRBJ2-2	TGTGCCATCAGTGAGCTTTTTAACCAAAACACCGGGGAGCTGTTTTTT	CAISELFNQNTGELFF
TRBV18	.	TRBD2	TRBJ2-6	TGTGCCAGTCAAACTAGCGCTGGGGCCAACGTCCTGACTTTC	CASQTSAGANVLTF
TRBV18	few	.	TRBJ2-1	TGTGCCAGCTCACCTACAGGGGGGGACTACAATGAGCAGTTCTTC	CASSPTGGDYNEQFF
TRBV7-9	once	.	TRBJ1-1	TGTGCCAGCAGCTCTCAGGAGGGACAACGGACCGAAGCTTTCTTT	CASSSQEGQRTEAFF
TRBV20-1	many	TRBD1	TRBJ1-2	TGCAGTGCTAGAACTTGGGACAGGGCCTATGGCTACACCTTC	CSARTWDRAYGYTF
TRBV9	.	TRBD1	TRBJ2-1	TGTGCCAGCAGCAAGACTGACAGGGCACAAAGGGAGCAGTTCTTC	CASSKTDRAQREQFF
TRBV6-5	.	.	TRBJ1-2	TGTGCCAGCAGCTTGACGGGTTTAAGGGGCTACACCTTC	CASSLTGLRGYTF
TRBV7-6	once	TRBD2	TRBJ2-5	TGTGCCAGCAGCCCCTCTAGCGGGGGGCTCGGTGAGCAGTACTTC	CASSPSSGGLGEQYF
TRBV18	few	.	TRBJ1-5	TGTGCCAGCTCACCTACGACAGACAATCAGCCCCAGCATTTT	CASSPTTDNQPQHF
TRBV18	.	.	TRBJ2-1	TGTGCCAGCTCACCACCGGGAGAGACCCAGTTCTTC	CASSPPGETQFF
TRBV7-2	.	.	TRBJ2-7	TGTGCCAGCAGCTTAGAGTGGACAGCCTACGAGCAGTACTTC	CASSLEWTAYEQYF
TRBV7-2	.	.	TRBJ2-1	TGTGCCAGCAGCGTCGACAGGAATATCTACGAGCAGTTCTTC	CASSVDRNIYEQFF
TRBV7-2	.	TRBD2	TRBJ2-1	TGTGCCAACATCTACTCCCCCCCGGGAGGGGTATACAATGAGCAGTTCTTC	CANIYSPPGGVYNEQFF
TRBV7-2	many	.	TRBJ1-2	TGTGCCAGCAGCTTAGTACAGAACTATGGCTACACCTTC	CASSLVQNYGYTF
TRBV20-1	many	.	TRBJ2-3	TGCAGTGCACGGAGACAGTCTAGCACAGATACGCAGTATTTT	CSARRQSSTDTQYF
TRBV5-1	few	.	TRBJ2-7	TGCGCCAGCAGTTGGGACGGCGAGCAGTACTTC	CASSWDGEQYF
TRBV5-3	few	TRBD2	TRBJ2-7	TGTGCCAGAAGCCCGGGACTAGCGGGAGATGCCTACGAGCAGTACTTC	CARSPGLAGDAYEQYF
TRBV7-2	many	.	TRBJ2-5	TGTGCCAGCAGCTTAGCAGGCTGGGGAGAGACCCAGTACTTC	CASSLAGWGETQYF
TRBV6-1	many	.	TRBJ2-5	TGTGCCAGCAGTGACATCACCCCACGGACCCAGTACTTC	CASSDITPRTQYF
TRBV12-5	.	TRBD2	TRBJ2-3	TGTGCTAGTGGTTTGGGACTAGCGCCTACCTTACTTGATACGCAGTATTTT	CASGLGLAPTLLDTQYF
TRBV6-4	.	.	TRBJ1-2	TGTGCCAGCTTTTACCTGACGACGGGGAGGACAAATGGCTACACCTTC	CASFYLTTGRTNGYTF
TRBV7-2	.	TRBD2	TRBJ2-1	TGTGCCAGCAGTAAGCGGACTAGCGGGAGTCTCGGTGAGCAGTTCTTC	CASSKRTSGSLGEQFF
TRBV6-5	.	.	TRBJ2-2	TGTGCCGGCAGTTACCAGGGTTCCGGGGAGCTGTTTTTT	CAGSYQGSGELFF
TRBV30	many	.	TRBJ2-4	TGTGCCTGGAGGGCGTTGGGATCTGCAGCCAAAAACATTCAGTACTTC	CAWRALGSAAKNIQYF
TRBV7-2	few	.	TRBJ2-5	TGTGCCAGCAGCAAGACCGTGATACAAGAGACCCAGTACTTC	CASSKTVIQETQYF
TRBV29-1	many	.	TRBJ2-7	TGCAGCGTTGAGGTTGACAGCGTCTACGAGCAGTACTTC	CSVEVDSVYEQYF
TRBV6-5	.	.	TRBJ1-1	TGTGCCAGCAGTCCGCGGACAAACAAAAGAACTGAAGCTTTCTTT	CASSPRTNKRTEAFF